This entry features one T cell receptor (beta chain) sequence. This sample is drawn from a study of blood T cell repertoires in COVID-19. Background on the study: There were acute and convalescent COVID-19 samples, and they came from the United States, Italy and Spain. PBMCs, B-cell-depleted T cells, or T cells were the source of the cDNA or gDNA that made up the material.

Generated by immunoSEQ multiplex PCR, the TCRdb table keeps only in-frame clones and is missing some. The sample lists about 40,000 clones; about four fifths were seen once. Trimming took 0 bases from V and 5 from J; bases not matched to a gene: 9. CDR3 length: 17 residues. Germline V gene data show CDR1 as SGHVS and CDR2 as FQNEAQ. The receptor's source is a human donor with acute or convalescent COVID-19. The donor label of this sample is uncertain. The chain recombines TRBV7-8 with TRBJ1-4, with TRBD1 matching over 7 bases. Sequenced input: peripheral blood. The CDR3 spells CASSLAMEVRGNEKLFF. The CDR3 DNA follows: TGTGCCAGCAGCTTAGCGATGGAGGTCAGGGGGAATGAAAAACTGTTTTTT.